These 21 T cell receptor beta chains share one sample of origin, sequenced in a study of a mutant IDH1 vaccine in newly diagnosed glioma (dated by TCRdb to the early 2020s). The antigens these receptors bind are not known. The method behind the library was the immunoSEQ multiplex PCR assay. TCRdb carries this immuneACCESS record with in-frame sequences only. Its versions omit some clonotypes, under half of them owing to an unresolved V gene in the studies checked, with the rest unexplained. The sample data list around 36,000 clones, and roughly nine tenths of these were observed just once. In total, the top ten clones hold around 3% of the sample. The time point label, read with the paper, signifies: week 5, during vaccination. A 20-mer mutant IDH1 peptide at 300 micrograms in Montanide made up each vaccine dose, which was injected subcutaneously together with topical imiquimod. This specimen consisted of PBMCs, obtained from a glioma patient whose treatment included an IDH1 peptide vaccine. The receptors stem from a man over 45 with glioma.

The chain employs TRBV19 and TRBJ2-2; a possible D gene is TRBD1 (5 bases). In germline, CDR1 is LNHDA, CDR2 SQIVND (reference sequence). The CDR3 length is 13 residues. The V end was cut by 8 bases, the J end by 4 bases, with 11 bases between. CDR3 sequence: CASQGRATGELFF. The CDR3 DNA reads TGTGCCAGTCAGGGTCGGGCCACCGGGGAGCTGTTTTTT.

The J gene is TRBJ2-6, the V gene TRBV15; 10 nucleotides agree with TRBD1. The CDR3 is made up of 16 amino acids. V lost 5 bases and J lost 4; bases outside the gene matches: 5. Germline CDR1 LNHNV, CDR2 YYDKDF (reference sequence). CDR3: CATSGGQGTGANVLTF. CDR3 coding DNA: TGTGCCACCAGCGGGGGACAGGGGACCGGGGCCAACGTCCTGACTTTC. The full variable domain, in which reference TRBV15 and TRBJ2-6 provide the parts outside the CDR3, is DAMVIQNPRYQVTQFGKPVTLSCSQTLNHNVMYWYQQKSSQAPKLLFHYYDKDFNNEADTPDNFQSRRPNTSFCFLDIRSPGLGDTAMYLCATSGGQGTGANVLTFGAGSRLTVL.

The rearrangement joins TRBV9 to TRBJ2-1; 7 nucleotides line up with TRBD1. With V trimmed by 4 bases and J by 3 bases, 13 bases remained unmatched. The CDR3 contains 17 residues. Germline-derived CDR1 and CDR2 are SGDLS and YYNGEE. The CDR3 loop is CASSPPWTGPLYNEQFF. DNA for the CDR3: TGTGCCAGCAGCCCCCCCTGGACAGGCCCTCTCTACAATGAGCAGTTCTTC.

J is TRBJ2-3 and V is TRBV9; D ambiguous. Per the germline V gene, CDR1 is SGDLS and CDR2 is YYNGEE. V dropped 2 bases and J dropped 6 bases, with 13 bases sitting between them. The CDR3 is made up of 14 amino acids. The CDR3 DNA follows: TGTGCCAGCAGCGTTACACCTTCTGCGGATACGCAGTATTTT. This gives the protein CASSVTPSADTQYF.

The rearrangement links TRBV5-1 to TRBJ2-2; tentative D call: TRBD1 (6 bases). Germline CDR1 SGHRS, CDR2 YFSETQ. The CDR3 consists of 14 residues. Trimming shortened V by 5 bases and J by 4 bases, and 12 bases separated the two germline ends. The CDR3 DNA is TGCGCCAGCAGGACCCGAGGGGGCACCGGGGAGCTGTTTTTT. It yields the protein CASRTRGGTGELFF.

The chain uses TRBV6-1 and TRBJ1-1; D is unresolved. Germline-derived CDR1 and CDR2 are MNHNS and SASEGT. The CDR3 length is 13 residues. V was shortened by 2 bases and J by 7 bases, with 11 bases between the two germline ends. The CDR3 here is CASSERFVHEAFF. CDR3 DNA sequence: TGTGCCAGCAGTGAAAGATTTGTCCATGAAGCTTTCTTT.

The V and J genes are TRBV2 and TRBJ2-5, with D unresolved. V was cut by 5 bases and J by 2 bases, with 15 bases left in between. Germline V gene lookup returns CDR1 SNHLY and CDR2 FYNNEI. This CDR3 has 15 amino acids. The CDR3 DNA reads TGTGCCAGCAGTCCCCGGGCAGCCAAACAAGAGACCCAGTACTTC. Its translation is CASSPRAAKQETQYF.

The chain recombines TRBV5-4 with TRBJ1-2, with D possibly matching TRBD1 (5 bases). This CDR3 is 15 amino acids long. Trimming took off 0 bases at V and 8 bases at J, with 17 bases between the two ends. CDR1 is SGHNT, CDR2 YYREEE, per germline (reference sequence). DNA of the CDR3: TGTGCCAGCAGCTTGGGGGGGGTTAGTTTCTCCGGCTACACCTTC. As protein: CASSLGGVSFSGYTF.

V and J are TRBV28 and TRBJ1-5; D gene ambiguous. V was cut by 5 bases and J by 9 bases, with 8 bases left in between. This CDR3 is 11 amino acids long. The germline V gene has CDR1 MDHEN and CDR2 SYDVKM. The CDR3 sequence is CASSPLGPQHF. The DNA of the CDR3 is TGTGCCAGCAGTCCCCTGGGGCCCCAGCATTTT.

The J gene is TRBJ2-3, the V gene TRBV2, with 12 bases matching TRBD1. From germline, CDR1 is SNHLY and CDR2 FYNNEI. Trimming removed 9 bases from V and 7 bases from J; junction bases left unmatched: 5. This CDR3 is 13 amino acids long. CDR3 region: CARGTGGSNTQYF. The CDR3 DNA is TGTGCCAGGGGGACAGGGGGCTCAAATACGCAGTATTTT.

This sequence joins TRBV2 and TRBJ2-7; D is ambiguous. CDR3 size: 12 residues. Germline CDR1 is SNHLY and CDR2 is FYNNEI. V was clipped by 7 bases and J by 0 bases, with 7 bases between them. The CDR3 coding sequence is TGTGCCAGCACACATAGCTCCTACGAGCAGTACTTC. Amino acid sequence: CASTHSSYEQYF.

This chain joins TRBV6-6 and TRBJ2-7, with 7 bases aligning to TRBD1. From germline, CDR1 is MNHNY and CDR2 SVGAGI (reference sequence). Trimming removed 5 bases from V and 7 bases from J; junction bases left unmatched: 5. The CDR3 runs 12 residues. CDR3 sequence reads: CASSGTAEEQYF. CDR3 nucleotide sequence: TGTGCCAGCAGTGGGACAGCCGAAGAGCAGTACTTC.

The V call is TRBV5-1, the J call TRBJ2-7, with 10 bases aligning to TRBD2. Losses at the gene ends were 4 bases for V and 0 bases for J; bases not matched to a gene: 1. This CDR3 is built from 14 residues. The V gene's germline CDR1 is SGHRS and CDR2 YFSETQ. The DNA of the CDR3 is TGCGCCAGCAGCCCTAGCGGGGGCTCCTACGAGCAGTACTTC. It is translated as CASSPSGGSYEQYF.

The J gene is TRBJ1-5, the V gene TRBV28, with 7 bases identical to TRBD1. From germline, CDR1 is MDHEN and CDR2 SYDVKM. The CDR3 extends over 15 amino acids. J gave up 3 bases and V 6 bases, and 8 bases lay outside the gene matches. The DNA of the CDR3 is TGTGCCAGCAGCCCGGGACAGTATTCCAATCAGCCCCAGCATTTT. The encoded protein is CASSPGQYSNQPQHF. Full variable domain (missing parts from reference TRBV28 and TRBJ1-5): DVKVTQSSRYLVKRTGEKVFLECVQDMDHENMFWYRQDPGLGLRLIYFSYDVKMKEKGDIPEGYSVSREKKERFSLILESASTNQTSMYLCASSPGQYSNQPQHFGDGTRLSIL.

This rearrangement joins TRBV29-1 to TRBJ2-1, with 10 bases that match TRBD2. This CDR3 is built from 13 residues. V dropped 7 bases and J dropped 7; count of bases not matched to a gene: 7. Germline V gene data show CDR1 as SQVTM and CDR2 as ANQGSEA. This CDR3 is CSARAGGRNEQFF. In nucleotides, the CDR3 is TGCAGCGCCCGAGCGGGAGGGCGGAATGAGCAGTTCTTC.

This chain links TRBV11-2 with TRBJ1-1; 7 bases are shared with TRBD1. Germline trimming cut 1 base from V and 5 bases from J; bases unmatched to any gene: 7. The CDR3 length is 15 residues. Germline lookup yields CDR1 SGHAT and CDR2 FQNNGV. The CDR3 DNA sequence: TGTGCCAGCAGCTTAGTATCGACAGGGACGACTGAAGCTTTCTTT. The encoded protein is CASSLVSTGTTEAFF.

The rearrangement links TRBV9 to TRBJ2-7; D is tentatively TRBD1 or TRBD2 (6 bases each). Germline V CDR1 and CDR2: SGDLS, YYNGEE. The CDR3 contains 15 residues. V was clipped by 0 bases and J by 5 bases, with 15 bases between them. As DNA, the CDR3 is TGTGCCAGCAGCGTAGTTGGGGGGCGCAGGGACGAGCAGTACTTC. Translating it yields CASSVVGGRRDEQYF.

The V and J genes are TRBV7-6 and TRBJ2-1; 10 nucleotides match TRBD2. Germline CDR1 reads SGHVS; CDR2 reads FNYEAQ. CDR3 length equals 16 residues. The V segment lost 1 base and the J segment 4 bases; nucleotides outside the gene matches: 4. This CDR3 is CASSLVPSGGYNEQFF. CDR3 nucleotide sequence: TGTGCCAGCAGCTTAGTCCCTAGCGGGGGATACAATGAGCAGTTCTTC.

The chain employs TRBV19 and TRBJ2-1; 14 nucleotides line up with TRBD2. Unmatched junction bases numbered 13, after V lost 6 bases and J lost 3 bases. The CDR3 is made up of 19 amino acids. Germline-derived CDR1 and CDR2 are LNHDA and SQIVND (reference sequence). CDR3 sequence: CASRAEGLAGGLDYNEQFF. DNA for the CDR3: TGTGCCAGTAGGGCGGAAGGACTAGCGGGGGGATTAGACTACAATGAGCAGTTCTTC. The full variable domain, its missing parts supplied by reference TRBV19 and TRBJ2-1, is DGGITQSPKYLFRKEGQNVTLSCEQNLNHDAMYWYRQDPGQGLRLIYYSQIVNDFQKGDIAEGYSVSREKKESFPLTVTSAQKNPTAFYLCASRAEGLAGGLDYNEQFFGPGTRLTVL.

The genes are TRBV15 and TRBJ2-7; weak D call: TRBD2 (6 bases). The CDR3 has 14 amino acids. V was cut by 0 bases and J by 9 bases, with 15 bases left in between. Germline V lookup: CDR1 LNHNV, CDR2 YYDKDF (reference sequence). CDR3 sequence (DNA): TGTGCCACCAGCAGAGATTGGGTAAGCGGGCGGCAGTACTTC. It encodes CATSRDWVSGRQYF.

The genes are TRBV6-6 and TRBJ2-2; the D is unclear. This CDR3 region has 15 residues. From germline, CDR1 is MNHNY and CDR2 SVGAGI (reference sequence). Trimming took off 6 bases at V and 1 base at J, with 12 bases between the two ends. CDR3 sequence reads: CASSPGSRNTGELFF. In nucleotides, the CDR3 is TGTGCCAGCAGCCCCGGGTCCCGGAACACCGGGGAGCTGTTTTTT.